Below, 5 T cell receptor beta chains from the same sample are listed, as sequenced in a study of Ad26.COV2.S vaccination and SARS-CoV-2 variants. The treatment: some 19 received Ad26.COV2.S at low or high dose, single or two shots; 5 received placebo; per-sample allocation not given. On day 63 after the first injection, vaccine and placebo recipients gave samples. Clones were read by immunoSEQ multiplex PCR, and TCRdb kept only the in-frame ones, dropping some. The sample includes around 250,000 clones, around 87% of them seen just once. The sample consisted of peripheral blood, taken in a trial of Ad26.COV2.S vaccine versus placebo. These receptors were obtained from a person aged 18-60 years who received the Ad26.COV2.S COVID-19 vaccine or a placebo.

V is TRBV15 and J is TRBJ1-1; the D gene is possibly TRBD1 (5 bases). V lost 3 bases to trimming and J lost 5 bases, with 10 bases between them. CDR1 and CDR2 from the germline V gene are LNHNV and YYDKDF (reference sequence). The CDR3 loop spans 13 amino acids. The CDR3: CATSRGEGTEAFF. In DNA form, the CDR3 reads TGTGCCACCAGCAGGGGGGAGGGAACTGAAGCTTTCTTT.

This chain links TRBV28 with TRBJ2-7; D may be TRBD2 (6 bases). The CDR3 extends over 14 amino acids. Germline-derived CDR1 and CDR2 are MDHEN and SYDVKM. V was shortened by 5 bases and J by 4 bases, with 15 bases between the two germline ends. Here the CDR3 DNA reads TGTGCCAGCAGTCCCTCGGGACGGGAGTACGAGCAGTACTTC. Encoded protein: CASSPSGREYEQYF.

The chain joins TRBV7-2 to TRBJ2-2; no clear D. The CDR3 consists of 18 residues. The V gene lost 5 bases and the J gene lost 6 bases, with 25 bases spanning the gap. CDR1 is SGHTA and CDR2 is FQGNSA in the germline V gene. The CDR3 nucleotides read TGTGCCAGCAGCCTCTCTTACGCAAAAAGCGCTAACCCCGGGGAGCTGTTTTTT. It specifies CASSLSYAKSANPGELFF.

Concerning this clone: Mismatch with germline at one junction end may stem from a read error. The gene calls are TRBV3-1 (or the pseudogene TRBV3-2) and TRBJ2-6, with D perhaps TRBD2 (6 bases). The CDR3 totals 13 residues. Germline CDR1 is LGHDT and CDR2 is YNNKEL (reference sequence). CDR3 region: CASSQAPRWGLVF. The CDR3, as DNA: TGTGCCAGCAGCCAAGCACCCCGATGGGGACTGGTTTTC.

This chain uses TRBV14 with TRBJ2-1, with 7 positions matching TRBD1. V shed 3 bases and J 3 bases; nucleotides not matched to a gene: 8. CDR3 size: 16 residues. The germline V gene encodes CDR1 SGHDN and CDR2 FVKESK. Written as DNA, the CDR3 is TGTGCCAGCAGCCATGGTAAGGGGGCAAACTACAATGAGCAGTTCTTC. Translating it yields CASSHGKGANYNEQFF.